Detailed here is one T cell receptor beta chain. No antigen is known for it. These data are taken from a study of regulatory T cells in long-lasting Graves disease. Study-level information: Prior antithyroid drug treatment in newly diagnosed Graves' patients lasted under 3 months.

General study results and limits: TCR diversity was lower in persistent than newly diagnosed Graves' disease.

Stated time point: newly diagnosed GD, antithyroid drugs for less than 3 months. PBMCs were the source of the RNA used for TCR sequencing. Diagnosing Graves' disease relied on the American Thyroid Association guidelines. Relying on iRepertoire HTBI primers and Arm-PCR of CDR3 regions, the team built TCR beta libraries. MiXCR, run by TCRdb on the multiplex PCR reads, gives a single entry per CDR3 protein. The sample has 350,000 to 500,000 distinct CDR3 sequences, over 15% seen once. The sample was also reused in another study, on T cells in Graves' hyperthyroidism and ophthalmopathy.

This receptor was taken from a woman aged 18-29 years with Graves disease. The sequences come from peripheral blood mononuclear cells (PBMCs), collected at new diagnosis, from a patient treated with antithyroid drugs.

CDR3 protein: CASSASPAGAARQPQHF. In nucleotides, the CDR3 is TGTGCCAGTAGTGCATCTCCGGCGGGGGCGGCTCGTCAGCCCCAGCATTTT. V usage is TRBV19 and J usage is TRBJ1-5; TRBD1 is a possible D gene (6 bases). The CDR3 consists of 17 residues. Trimming took off 5 bases at V and 6 bases at J, with 23 bases between the two ends. Per germline, CDR1 LNHDA and CDR2 SQIVND (reference sequence).